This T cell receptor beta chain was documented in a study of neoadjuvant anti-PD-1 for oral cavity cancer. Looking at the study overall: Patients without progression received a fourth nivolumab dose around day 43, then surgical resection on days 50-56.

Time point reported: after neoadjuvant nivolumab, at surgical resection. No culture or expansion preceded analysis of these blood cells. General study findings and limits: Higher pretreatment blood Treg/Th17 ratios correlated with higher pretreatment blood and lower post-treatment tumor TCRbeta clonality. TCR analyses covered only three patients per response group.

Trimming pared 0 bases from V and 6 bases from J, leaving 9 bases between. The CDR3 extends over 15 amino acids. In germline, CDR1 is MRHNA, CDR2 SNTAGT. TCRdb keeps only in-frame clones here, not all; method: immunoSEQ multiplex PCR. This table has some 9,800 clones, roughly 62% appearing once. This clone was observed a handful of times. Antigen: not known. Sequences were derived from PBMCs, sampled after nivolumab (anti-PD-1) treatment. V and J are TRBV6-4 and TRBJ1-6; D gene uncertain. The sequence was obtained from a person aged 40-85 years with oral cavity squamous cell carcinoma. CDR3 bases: TGTGCCAGCAGTGACTCGACCGCCTTTAATTCACCCCTCCACTTT. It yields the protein CASSDSTAFNSPLHF.